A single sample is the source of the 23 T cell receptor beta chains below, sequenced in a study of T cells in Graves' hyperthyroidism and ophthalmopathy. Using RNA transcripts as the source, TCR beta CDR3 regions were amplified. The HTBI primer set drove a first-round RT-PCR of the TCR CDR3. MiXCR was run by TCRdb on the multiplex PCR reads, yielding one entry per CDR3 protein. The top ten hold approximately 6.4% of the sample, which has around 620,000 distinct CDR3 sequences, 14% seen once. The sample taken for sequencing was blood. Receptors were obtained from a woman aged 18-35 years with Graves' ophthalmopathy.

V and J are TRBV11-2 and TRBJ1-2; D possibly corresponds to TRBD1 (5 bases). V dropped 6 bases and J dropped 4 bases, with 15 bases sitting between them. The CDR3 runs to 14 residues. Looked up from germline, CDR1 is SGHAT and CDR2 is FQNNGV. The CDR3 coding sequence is TGTGCCAGCAGAAGCGGGGGTTGGGGCTATGGCTACACCTTC. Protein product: CASRSGGWGYGYTF.

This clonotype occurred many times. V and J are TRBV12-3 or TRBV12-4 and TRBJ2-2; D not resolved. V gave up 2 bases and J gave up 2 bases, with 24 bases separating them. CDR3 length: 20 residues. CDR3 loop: CASSLYRLVREKANTGELFF. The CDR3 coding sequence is TGTGCCAGCAGTTTATATCGCCTAGTCCGCGAGAAAGCCAACACCGGGGAGCTGTTTTTT.

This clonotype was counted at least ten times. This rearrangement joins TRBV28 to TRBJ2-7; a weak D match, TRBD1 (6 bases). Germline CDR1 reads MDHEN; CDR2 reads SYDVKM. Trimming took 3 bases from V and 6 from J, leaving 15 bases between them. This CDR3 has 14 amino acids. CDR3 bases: TGTGCCAGCAGTTTGTTGGGGGCGACTGGCGAGCAGTACTTC. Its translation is CASSLLGATGEQYF.

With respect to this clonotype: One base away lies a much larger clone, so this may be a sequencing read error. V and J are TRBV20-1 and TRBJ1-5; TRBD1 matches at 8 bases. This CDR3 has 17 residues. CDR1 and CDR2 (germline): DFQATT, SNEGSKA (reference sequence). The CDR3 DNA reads TGCAGTGCTAGAGGCGGACAGGGAAGTTATAGCCATCAGCCCCAGCATTTT. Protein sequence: CSARGGQGSYSHQPQHF.

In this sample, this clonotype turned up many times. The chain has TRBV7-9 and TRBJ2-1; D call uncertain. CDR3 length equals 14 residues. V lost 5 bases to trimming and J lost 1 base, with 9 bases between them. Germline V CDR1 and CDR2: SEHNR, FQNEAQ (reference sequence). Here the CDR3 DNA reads TGTGCCAGCAGCACCTACCCGTCCTACAATGAGCAGTTCTTC. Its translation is CASSTYPSYNEQFF.

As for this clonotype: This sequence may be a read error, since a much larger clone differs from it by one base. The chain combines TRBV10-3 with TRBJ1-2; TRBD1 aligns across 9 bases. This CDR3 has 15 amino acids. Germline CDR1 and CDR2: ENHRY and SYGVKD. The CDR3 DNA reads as TGTGTCATCAGACCGCCGGGACAGGGAGGGCATGGCTACACCTTC. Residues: CVIRPPGQGGHGYTF.

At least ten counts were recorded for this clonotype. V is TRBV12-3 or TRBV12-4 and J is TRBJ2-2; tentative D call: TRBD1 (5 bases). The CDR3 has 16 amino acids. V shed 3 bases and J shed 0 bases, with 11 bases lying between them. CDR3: CASSFPTATNTGELFF. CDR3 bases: TGTGCCAGCAGTTTCCCGACAGCGACGAACACCGGGGAGCTGTTTTTT.

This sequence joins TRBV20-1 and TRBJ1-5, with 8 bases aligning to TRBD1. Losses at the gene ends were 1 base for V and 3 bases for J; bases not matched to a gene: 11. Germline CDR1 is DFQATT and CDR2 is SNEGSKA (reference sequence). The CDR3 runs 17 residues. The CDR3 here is CSARGKQGGSTNQPQHF. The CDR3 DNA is TGCAGTGCTAGAGGAAAACAGGGGGGCAGCACCAATCAGCCCCAGCATTTT.

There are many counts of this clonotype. CDR3 sequence reads: CASSLGQGAEKLFF. CDR3 coding DNA: TGTGCCAGCAGTCTAGGACAGGGGGCCGAAAAACTGTTTTTT. V and J are TRBV12-3 or TRBV12-4 and TRBJ1-4, with 11 bases identical to TRBD1. The V and J ends lost 5 bases and 8 bases, in that order; junction bases with no gene match: 4. CDR3 size: 14 residues.

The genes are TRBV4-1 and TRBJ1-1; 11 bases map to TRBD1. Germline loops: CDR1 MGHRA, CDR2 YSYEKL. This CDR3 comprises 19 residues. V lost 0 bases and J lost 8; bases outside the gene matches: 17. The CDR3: CASSQDLPSQWDRGTEAFF. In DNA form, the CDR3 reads TGCGCCAGCAGCCAAGATTTGCCCTCACAATGGGACAGGGGGACCGAAGCTTTCTTT.

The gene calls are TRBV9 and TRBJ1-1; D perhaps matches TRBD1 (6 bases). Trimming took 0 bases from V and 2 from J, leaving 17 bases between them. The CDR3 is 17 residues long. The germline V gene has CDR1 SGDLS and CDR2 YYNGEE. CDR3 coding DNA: TGTGCCAGCAGCGTAGAAGGGGGGCTAAGGATCAACACTGAAGCTTTCTTT. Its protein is CASSVEGGLRINTEAFF. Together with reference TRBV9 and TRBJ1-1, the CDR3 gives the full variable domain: DSGVTQTPKHLITATGQRVTLRCSPRSGDLSVYWYQQSLDQGLQFLIQYYNGEERAKGNILERFSAQQFPDLHSELNLSSLELGDSALYFCASSVEGGLRINTEAFFGQGTRLTVV.

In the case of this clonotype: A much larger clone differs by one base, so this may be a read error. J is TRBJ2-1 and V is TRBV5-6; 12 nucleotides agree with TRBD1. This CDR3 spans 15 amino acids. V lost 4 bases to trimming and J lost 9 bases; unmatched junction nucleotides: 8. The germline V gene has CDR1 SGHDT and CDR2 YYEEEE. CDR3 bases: TGTGCCAGCAGCCCCGGGACAGGGGGCGAAGGTGAGCAGTTCTTC. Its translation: CASSPGTGGEGEQFF.

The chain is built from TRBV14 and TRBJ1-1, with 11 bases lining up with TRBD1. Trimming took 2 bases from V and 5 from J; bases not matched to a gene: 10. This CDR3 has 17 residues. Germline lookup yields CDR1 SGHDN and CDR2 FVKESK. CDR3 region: CASSQRLSGTGGTEAFF. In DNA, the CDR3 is TGTGCCAGCAGCCAAAGACTTTCCGGGACAGGGGGGACTGAAGCTTTCTTT.

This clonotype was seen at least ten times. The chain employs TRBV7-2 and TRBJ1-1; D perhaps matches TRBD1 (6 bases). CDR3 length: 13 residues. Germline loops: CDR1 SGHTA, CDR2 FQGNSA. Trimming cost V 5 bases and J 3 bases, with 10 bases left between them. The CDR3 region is CASSPQGYTEAFF. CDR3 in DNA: TGTGCCAGCAGCCCACAGGGTTACACTGAAGCTTTCTTT.

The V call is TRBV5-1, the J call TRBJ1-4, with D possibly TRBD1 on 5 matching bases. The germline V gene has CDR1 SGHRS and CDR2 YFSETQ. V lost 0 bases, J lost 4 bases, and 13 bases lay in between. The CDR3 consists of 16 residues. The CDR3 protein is CASSLGGTGNNEKLFF. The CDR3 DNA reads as TGCGCCAGCAGCTTGGGAGGTACAGGCAATAATGAAAAACTGTTTTTT.

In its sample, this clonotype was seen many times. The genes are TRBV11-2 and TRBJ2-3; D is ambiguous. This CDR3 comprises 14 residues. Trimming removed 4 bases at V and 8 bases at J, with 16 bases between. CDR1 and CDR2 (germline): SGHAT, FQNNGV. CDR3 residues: CASSSPGIGSTQYF. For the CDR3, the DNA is TGTGCCAGCAGCTCACCAGGAATCGGGTCTACGCAGTATTTT.

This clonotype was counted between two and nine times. The CDR3 bases are TGCGCCAGCAGTCGGTTAATAACGGGGCATGGCTACACCTTC. As protein: CASSRLITGHGYTF. The chain joins TRBV10-1 to TRBJ1-2; D perhaps matches TRBD1 (5 bases). The germline V and J ends were trimmed by 5 bases and 6 bases, with 16 bases remaining between them. Looked up from germline, CDR1 is WNHNN and CDR2 is SYGVQD (reference sequence). The CDR3 totals 14 residues.

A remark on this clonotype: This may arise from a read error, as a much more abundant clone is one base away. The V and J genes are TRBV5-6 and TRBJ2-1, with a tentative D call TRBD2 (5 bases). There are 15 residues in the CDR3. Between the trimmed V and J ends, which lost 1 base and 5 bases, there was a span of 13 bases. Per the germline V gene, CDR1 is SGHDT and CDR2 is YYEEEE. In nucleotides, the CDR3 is TGTGCCAGCAGCTTGACGAGCGGATGGAACAATGAGCAGTTCTTC. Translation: CASSLTSGWNNEQFF.

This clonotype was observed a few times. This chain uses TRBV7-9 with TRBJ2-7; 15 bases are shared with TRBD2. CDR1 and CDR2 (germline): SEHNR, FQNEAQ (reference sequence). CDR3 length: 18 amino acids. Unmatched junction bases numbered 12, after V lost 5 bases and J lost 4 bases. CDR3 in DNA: TGTGCCAGCAGCCCGGGACTAGCGGGAGGAGGGAAGTTATACGAGCAGTACTTC. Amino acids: CASSPGLAGGGKLYEQYF.

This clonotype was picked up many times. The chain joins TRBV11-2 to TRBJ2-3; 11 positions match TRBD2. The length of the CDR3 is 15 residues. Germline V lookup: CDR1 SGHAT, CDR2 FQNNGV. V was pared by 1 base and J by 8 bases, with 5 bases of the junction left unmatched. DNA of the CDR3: TGTGCCAGCAGCTTAGGCCTAGCGGGAGGAGGTACGCAGTATTTT. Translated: CASSLGLAGGGTQYF.

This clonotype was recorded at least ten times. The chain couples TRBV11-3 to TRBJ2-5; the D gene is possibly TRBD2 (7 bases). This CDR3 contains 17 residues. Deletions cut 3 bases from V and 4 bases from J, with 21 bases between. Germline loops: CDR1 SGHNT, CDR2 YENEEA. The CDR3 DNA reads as TGTGCCAGCAGCTTGGGGGCGGGAGTGGATCAGGGAGAGACCCAGTACTTC. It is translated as CASSLGAGVDQGETQYF.

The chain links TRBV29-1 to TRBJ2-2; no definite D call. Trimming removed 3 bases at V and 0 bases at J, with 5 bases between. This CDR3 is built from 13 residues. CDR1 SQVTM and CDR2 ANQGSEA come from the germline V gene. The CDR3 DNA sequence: TGCAGCGTTGATATTGCGAACACCGGGGAGCTGTTTTTT. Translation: CSVDIANTGELFF.

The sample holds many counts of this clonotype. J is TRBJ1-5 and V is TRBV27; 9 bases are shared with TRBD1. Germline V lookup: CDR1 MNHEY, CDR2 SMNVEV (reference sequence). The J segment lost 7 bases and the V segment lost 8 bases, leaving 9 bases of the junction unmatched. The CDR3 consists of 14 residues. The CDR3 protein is CASAHGTGQQPQHF. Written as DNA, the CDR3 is TGTGCCAGCGCCCATGGGACAGGGCAGCAGCCCCAGCATTTT.